The entry that follows covers one T cell receptor (beta chain) sequence. Its antigen remains unknown. The data derive from a study of CD8+ T cells in alopecia areata. Germline CDR1 and CDR2: LNHDA and SQIVND (reference sequence). The CDR3 consists of 14 residues. Trimming removed 7 bases at V and 2 bases at J, with 11 bases between. General study results and limits: Greater clonality was observed in lesional scalp samples, especially alopecia totalis/universalis, versus normal scalp.

Separation by sorting yielded CD4+ and CD8+ T cells from PBMCs. Reverse transcription of extracted RNA yielded cDNA, which provided the sequencing template. The repertoire was sequenced with immunoSEQ multiplex PCR; TCRdb's copy has only in-frame clones and lacks some. The data hold around 210,000 clones, with roughly three fifths observed a single time. This sequence originates from a human donor in good health. The sequencing input was CD8+ T cells sorted from blood. The rearrangement joins TRBV19 to TRBJ1-4; the D gene is possibly TRBD1 (5 bases). Written as DNA, the CDR3 is TGTGCCAGTACCTCCGGACATACTAATGAAAAACTGTTTTTT. Amino acid sequence: CASTSGHTNEKLFF. Supplemented by reference TRBV19 and TRBJ1-4, the full variable domain reads DGGITQSPKYLFRKEGQNVTLSCEQNLNHDAMYWYRQDPGQGLRLIYYSQIVNDFQKGDIAEGYSVSREKKESFPLTVTSAQKNPTAFYLCASTSGHTNEKLFFGSGTQLSVL.